These 14 T cell receptor beta chains came from one sample sequenced in a study of blood T cell repertoires in COVID-19. Some clones are missing from TCRdb's copy, which holds only in-frame ones; the method was immunoSEQ multiplex PCR. The top ten clones hold approximately 1.8% of a sample with a few hundred thousand clones, 88% of them seen once. Sample: peripheral blood. The receptor source for this set is a man in his 70s with acute or convalescent COVID-19.

The chain is built from TRBV11-2 and TRBJ2-7; 7 bases agree with TRBD1. There are 15 residues in the CDR3. The germline CDR1 and CDR2 sequences are SGHAT and FQNNGV. V was clipped by 0 bases and J by 4 bases; unmatched bases: 6. DNA of the CDR3: TGTGCCAGCAGCTTAGATACACAGGGGAGATACGAGCAGTACTTC. Amino acid sequence: CASSLDTQGRYEQYF.

The gene calls are TRBV11-2 and TRBJ2-7, with 7 nucleotides matching TRBD1. V trimming: 3 bases; J trimming: 5 bases; junction bases outside the gene matches: 7. The CDR3 totals 14 residues. Germline values: CDR1 SGHAT, CDR2 FQNNGV. CDR3 sequence: CASSFRGTADEQYF. CDR3 in DNA: TGTGCCAGCAGCTTTAGGGGGACAGCGGACGAGCAGTACTTC.

This sequence joins TRBV11-3 and TRBJ2-1; 8 positions match TRBD2. This CDR3 spans 16 amino acids. The germline CDR1 and CDR2 sequences are SGHNT and YENEEA. J lost 7 bases, V lost 0 bases, and 8 bases had no gene match. The CDR3 here is CASSLDRAGAWNEQFF. CDR3 bases: TGTGCCAGCAGCTTAGATAGAGCGGGAGCGTGGAATGAGCAGTTCTTC.

J is TRBJ2-3 and V is TRBV6-5, with D perhaps TRBD1 (5 bases). CDR1 is MNHEY, CDR2 SVGAGI, per germline. Deletions cut 2 bases from V and 2 bases from J, with 14 bases between. CDR3 length: 16 residues. The CDR3 is CASSYDTGAATDTQYF. CDR3 bases: TGTGCCAGCAGTTACGACACTGGGGCCGCCACAGATACGCAGTATTTT.

The chain links TRBV7-3 to TRBJ1-4; no clear D. The CDR3 totals 14 residues. The V gene's germline CDR1 is SGHTA and CDR2 FQGTGA. The V and J ends lost 2 bases and 3 bases respectively, with 7 bases between them. CDR3 coding DNA: TGTGCCAGCAGCTTATCGATAGCTAATGAAAAACTGTTTTTT. Protein: CASSLSIANEKLFF. The variable domain in full, completed from reference TRBV7-3 and TRBJ1-4, reads GAGVSQTPSNKVTEKGKYVELRCDPISGHTALYWYRQSLGQGPEFLIYFQGTGAADDSGLPNDRFFAVRPEGSVSTLKIQRTERGDSAVYLCASSLSIANEKLFFGSGTQLSVL.

This rearrangement joins TRBV7-2 to TRBJ1-1, with TRBD1 matching over 9 bases. The CDR3 is 12 amino acids. In germline, CDR1 is SGHTA, CDR2 FQGNSA. J gave up 11 bases and V 5 bases, and 6 bases lay outside the gene matches. CDR3 bases: TGTGCCAGCAGCCGGGCCGGGACAGGGGCTTTCTTT. The encoded protein is CASSRAGTGAFF.

This rearrangement joins TRBV11-2 to TRBJ2-7; maybe TRBD1 (5 bases). The CDR3 is 14 amino acids. Germline CDR1 SGHAT, CDR2 FQNNGV. Between the trimmed V and J ends, which lost 6 bases and 2 bases, there was a span of 14 bases. CDR3 bases: TGTGCCAGCAGTCAAGGTTTCAGGGCCTACGAGCAGTACTTC. Translating it yields CASSQGFRAYEQYF.

The J gene is TRBJ1-5, the V gene TRBV29-1; 7 bases agree with TRBD1. Germline V gene lookup returns CDR1 SQVTM and CDR2 ANQGSEA. V was clipped by 4 bases and J by 5 bases; unmatched bases: 2. CDR3 length: 12 amino acids. The CDR3 loop is CSVGTGDQPQHF. Written as DNA, the CDR3 is TGCAGCGTTGGAACAGGGGATCAGCCCCAGCATTTT.

The genes are TRBV5-4 and TRBJ2-3; 12 nucleotides match TRBD2. The germline V gene encodes CDR1 SGHNT and CDR2 YYREEE (reference sequence). V shed 4 bases and J 5 bases; nucleotides not matched to a gene: 8. CDR3 size: 16 residues. The CDR3 sequence is CASSIPTSGSLDTQYF. The CDR3 DNA sequence: TGTGCCAGCAGCATCCCGACTAGCGGGAGTTTAGATACGCAGTATTTT.

The chain carries TRBV3-1 (or the pseudogene TRBV3-2) and TRBJ1-2; 7 positions match TRBD1. The CDR3 loop spans 15 amino acids. Per germline, CDR1 LGHDT and CDR2 YNNKEL (reference sequence). The V and J ends lost 4 bases and 6 bases, in that order; junction bases with no gene match: 11. This CDR3 is CASSPRDRGRDGYTF. CDR3 DNA: TGTGCCAGCAGCCCCCGGGACAGAGGAAGAGATGGCTACACCTTC.

This clone came up once. DNA of the CDR3: TGCAGCGTTGAGGCTAGCGAAAACAATGAGCAGTTCTTC. It is translated as CSVEASENNEQFF. The J gene is TRBJ2-1, the V gene TRBV29-1, with D maybe TRBD2 (6 bases). CDR1 is SQVTM and CDR2 is ANQGSEA in the germline V gene. Trimming removed 3 bases at V and 5 bases at J, with 11 bases between. This CDR3 contains 13 residues.

V gene TRBV2 combines with J gene TRBJ1-5; D not resolved. The CDR3 is 15 amino acids. Germline lookup yields CDR1 SNHLY and CDR2 FYNNEI. With 7 bases removed from V and 7 bases from J, the gap between germline ends came to 20 bases. CDR3 sequence reads: CASTEGSNSLQPQHF. CDR3 DNA sequence: TGTGCCAGCACCGAGGGCAGTAATTCACTCCAGCCCCAGCATTTT.

In its sample, this clone was seen once. J is TRBJ2-2 and V is TRBV5-5, with 10 nucleotides matching TRBD2. The CDR3 sequence is 16 residues long. Per germline, CDR1 SGHKS and CDR2 YYEKEE (reference sequence). Trimming took 1 base from V and 8 from J; bases not matched to a gene: 8. The CDR3 DNA reads as TGTGCCAGCAGCTTGCCTCTAGCGGGAGCCCGAGGGGAGCTGTTTTTT. This gives the protein CASSLPLAGARGELFF. Full variable domain (rest looked up from reference TRBV5-5 and TRBJ2-2): DAGVTQSPTHLIKTRGQQVTLRCSPISGHKSVSWYQQVLGQGPQFIFQYYEKEERGRGNFPDRFSARQFPNYSSELNVNALLLGDSALYLCASSLPLAGARGELFFGEGSRLTVL.

This rearrangement joins TRBV2 to TRBJ2-7; 7 bases match TRBD1. The germline CDR1 and CDR2 sequences are SNHLY and FYNNEI. V trimming: 4 bases; J trimming: 3 bases; junction bases outside the gene matches: 6. The CDR3 covers 14 residues. CDR3 loop: CASSGLGQSYEQYF. CDR3 sequence (DNA): TGTGCCAGCAGTGGTTTGGGACAGAGCTACGAGCAGTACTTC.